A single sample gave rise to the 22 T cell receptor beta chains below, sequenced in a study of blood T cells in healthy people across ages. The authors ran a second PCR of 7 to 11 cycles using a sample-barcoded 5' primer and a J-beta primer mix. TCRdb itself ran the 5' RACE reads through MiXCR, one entry per CDR3 protein. The data show 650,000 to 700,000 distinct CDR3 sequences, with less than 40% seen just once and over 15% held by the top ten. Sample: blood. The receptors shown here come from an elderly woman in good health.

This clonotype was counted at least ten times. J is TRBJ2-6 and V is TRBV2; TRBD1 is a possible D gene (6 bases). V was trimmed by 1 base and J by 0 bases, leaving 16 bases between them. Germline-derived CDR1 and CDR2 are SNHLY and FYNNEI. This CDR3 has 19 amino acids. Written as DNA, the CDR3 is TGTGCCAGCAGTGAAGTAAGACAGGCAACTACCTCTGGGGCCAACGTCCTGACTTTC. It encodes CASSEVRQATTSGANVLTF. The full variable domain, in which reference TRBV2 and TRBJ2-6 provide the parts outside the CDR3, is EPEVTQTPSHQVTQMGQEVILRCVPISNHLYFYWYRQILGQKVEFLVSFYNNEISEKSEIFDDQFSVERPDGSNFTLKIRSTKLEDSAMYFCASSEVRQATTSGANVLTFGAGSRLTVL.

This clonotype was detected only a few times. A much larger clone lies a single base off, so this may be a read error. The chain joins TRBV7-3 to TRBJ2-5, with D tentatively TRBD1 (5 bases). Germline CDR1 SGHTA, CDR2 FQGTGA. V lost 2 bases and J lost 11, with 18 bases in between. The CDR3 sequence is 14 residues long. The CDR3 sequence is CASSLGWGYNEQYF. In DNA form, the CDR3 reads TGTGCCAGCAGCTTAGGGTGGGGCTACAATGAGCAGTACTTC.

In DNA form, the CDR3 reads TGTGCCAGCAGCTACCAGGGAGGCGAGACCCAGTACTTC. This codes for CASSYQGGETQYF. The chain is built from TRBV7-9 and TRBJ2-5; a possible D gene is TRBD2 (6 bases). The CDR3 contains 13 residues. Germline V lookup: CDR1 SEHNR, CDR2 FQNEAQ (reference sequence). Trimming took off 4 bases at V and 5 bases at J, with 11 bases between the two ends. The full variable domain, completed using reference TRBV7-9 and TRBJ2-5, is DTGVSQNPRHKITKRGQNVTFRCDPISEHNRLYWYRQTLGQGPEFLTYFQNEAQLEKSRLLSDRFSAERPKGSFSTLEIQRTEQGDSAMYLCASSYQGGETQYFGPGTRLLVL.

This clonotype was counted at least ten times. This chain joins TRBV6-5 and TRBJ2-7; tentatively, D is TRBD1 (6 bases). The germline CDR1 and CDR2 sequences are MNHEY and SVGAGI. The V end was cut by 8 bases, the J end by 6 bases, with 17 bases between. The CDR3 loop spans 13 amino acids. In DNA form, the CDR3 reads TGTGCCAGCGGCCAGGGACATCTGGTCGAGCAGTACTTC. Its translation is CASGQGHLVEQYF.

For this clonotype: A much larger clonotype is one base distant, so this may be a read error. The rearrangement links TRBV28 to TRBJ2-1; D might be TRBD1 or TRBD2, each matching 6 bases. Between the trimmed V and J ends, which lost 8 bases and 9 bases, there was a span of 20 bases. Germline V gene lookup returns CDR1 MDHEN and CDR2 SYDVKM. There are 14 residues in the CDR3. The CDR3 DNA reads as TGTGCCAGCCCTGGTCACGGGGGCGTTCGTGAGCAGTTCTTC. Translating it yields CASPGHGGVREQFF.

The chain uses TRBV5-5 and TRBJ2-5; 11 nucleotides agree with TRBD2. V lost 4 bases to trimming and J lost 5 bases; unmatched junction nucleotides: 4. Per germline, CDR1 SGHKS and CDR2 YYEKEE (reference sequence). CDR3 size: 14 residues. The CDR3 reads CASSPGLAVETQYF. In nucleotides, the CDR3 is TGTGCCAGCAGCCCGGGACTAGCGGTGGAGACCCAGTACTTC.

This clonotype was counted ten times or more. The gene calls are TRBV18 and TRBJ1-5; tentative D call: TRBD1 (6 bases). Germline V gene sequence: CDR1 KGHSH, CDR2 LQKENI. V gave up 1 base and J gave up 4 bases, with 11 bases separating them. The CDR3 is made up of 15 amino acids. The chain's CDR3 is CASSPLGHPNQPQHF. CDR3 in DNA: TGTGCCAGCTCACCACTGGGACACCCGAATCAGCCCCAGCATTTT.

This chain connects TRBV20-1 to TRBJ1-5; 7 bases map to TRBD1. Germline lookup yields CDR1 DFQATT and CDR2 SNEGSKA (reference sequence). CDR3 size: 13 residues. V gave up 7 bases and J gave up 0 bases; unmatched junction bases: 3. Here the CDR3 reads CSGGTDSNQPQHF. In DNA, the CDR3 is TGCAGTGGTGGGACAGATAGCAATCAGCCCCAGCATTTT.

This clonotype was seen a handful of times. This chain links TRBV7-9 with TRBJ1-1, with 8 bases matching TRBD1. The V and J ends lost 1 base and 7 bases, in that order; junction bases with no gene match: 5. The germline V gene has CDR1 SEHNR and CDR2 FQNEAQ (reference sequence). The CDR3 runs 14 residues. The CDR3: CASSLGQGSLEAFF. Here the CDR3 DNA reads TGTGCCAGCAGCTTAGGACAGGGGTCCCTTGAAGCTTTCTTT.

The rearrangement uses TRBV6-2 or TRBV6-3 and TRBJ2-7; 7 bases line up with TRBD1. This CDR3 has 14 amino acids. CDR1 and CDR2 (germline): MNHEY, SVGEGT. Trimming cost V 9 bases and J 7 bases; bases outside gene matches: 15. The chain's CDR3 is CASILGQFYGEQYF. CDR3 coding DNA: TGTGCCAGTATACTGGGACAGTTTTACGGTGAGCAGTACTTC.

This clonotype was counted between two and nine times. This chain uses TRBV19 with TRBJ1-2; D is unclear. The germline gives CDR1 LNHDA, CDR2 SQIVND (reference sequence). This CDR3 contains 14 residues. Trimming removed 2 bases at V and 3 bases at J, with 10 bases between. The CDR3 nucleotides are TGTGCCAGTAGTATATCGGGTCTCGACTATGGCTACACCTTC. This translates into CASSISGLDYGYTF.

This clonotype was detected many times. This clone may be a read error of a much larger clone one base away. The CDR3 reads CASSSGLNEQYF. CDR3 in DNA: TGCGCCAGCAGCTCGGGTCTAAATGAGCAGTACTTC. V gene TRBV5-1 combines with J gene TRBJ2-7; no definite D call. Trimming took off 3 bases at V and 7 bases at J, with 11 bases between the two ends. Germline V CDR1 and CDR2: SGHRS, YFSETQ. CDR3 length: 12 residues.

Written as DNA, the CDR3 is TGTGCCAGCAGCTCCCAAGAGGGACTTCTTTCCTACGAGCAGTACTTC. Translating it yields CASSSQEGLLSYEQYF. V usage is TRBV7-9 and J usage is TRBJ2-7, with a possible D match to TRBD2 (6 bases). From germline, CDR1 is SEHNR and CDR2 FQNEAQ (reference sequence). Trimming removed 4 bases from V and 1 base from J, with 17 bases in between. The CDR3 loop spans 16 amino acids.

Worth noting for this clonotype: A junction boundary mismatches the germline segment, possibly from a read error. The chain uses TRBV24-1 and TRBJ2-7; D is uncertain. Germline V lookup: CDR1 KGHDR, CDR2 SFDVKD. This CDR3 is built from 13 residues. CDR3 protein: CATSDPQAYEQYF. The DNA for the CDR3 is TGTGCCACCAGTGATCCTCAGGCATACGAACAGTACTTC.

Note on this clonotype: The CDR3 does not end in the conserved phenylalanine or tryptophan, so this is likely a read error. The DNA is left out, because the CDR3 cannot be placed on it with certainty; the CDR3 is given as TCRdb lists it. This rearrangement joins TRBV20-1 to TRBJ2-1; whether TRBD1, the table's D call, matches the DNA was not checked. The germline V gene encodes CDR1 DFQATT and CDR2 SNEGSKA (reference sequence). The CDR3 sequence runs 14 residues, both termini included. CDR3 loop: CSALQGGGGYTFGS.

About this clonotype: A read error may explain this, as a much larger clone is one base away. The chain couples TRBV28 to TRBJ2-7, with D possibly matching TRBD1 (5 bases). The V and J ends lost 6 bases and 2 bases respectively, with 14 bases between them. The V gene's germline CDR1 is MDHEN and CDR2 SYDVKM. This CDR3 spans 14 amino acids. The CDR3 reads CASRFSIGAYEQYF. CDR3 nucleotides: TGTGCCAGCAGGTTTAGTATAGGGGCCTACGAGCAGTACTTC. Filled out from reference TRBV28 and TRBJ2-7, the complete variable domain reads DVKVTQSSRYLVKRTGEKVFLECVQDMDHENMFWYRQDPGLGLRLIYFSYDVKMKEKGDIPEGYSVSREKKERFSLILESASTNQTSMYLCASRFSIGAYEQYFGPGTRLTVT.

This clonotype occurred many times. The rearrangement joins TRBV6-5 to TRBJ1-2; D call uncertain. V was trimmed by 0 bases and J by 4 bases, leaving 12 bases between them. Germline V gives CDR1 MNHEY, CDR2 SVGAGI. The CDR3 spans 15 residues. The CDR3 region is CASSYSFYEPYGYTF. Written as DNA, the CDR3 is TGTGCCAGCAGTTACTCGTTTTACGAACCCTATGGCTACACCTTC.

The rearrangement joins TRBV30 to TRBJ1-2, with D tentatively TRBD1 (6 bases). The CDR3 is 12 amino acids. Germline V gene sequence: CDR1 GTSNPN, CDR2 SVGIG (reference sequence). The V end lost 2 bases, the J end lost 5 bases, and 9 bases lay between the germline ends. The CDR3 sequence: CAWSITGYGYTF. The CDR3 DNA is TGTGCCTGGAGTATTACAGGGTATGGCTACACCTTC.

This clonotype was observed a few times. The CDR3 DNA is TGCAGTGCTAGTAGTGGCAGAACGAATCAGCCCCAGCATTTT. The encoded protein is CSASSGRTNQPQHF. The rearrangement joins TRBV20-1 to TRBJ1-5, with D hard to call. The germline V and J ends were trimmed by 3 bases and 4 bases, with 13 bases remaining between them. CDR1 and CDR2 (germline): DFQATT, SNEGSKA (reference sequence). The CDR3 length is 14 residues.

V and J are TRBV28 and TRBJ2-3; D is possibly TRBD2 (5 bases). Per germline, CDR1 MDHEN and CDR2 SYDVKM. CDR3 length: 16 amino acids. V was cut by 10 bases and J by 0 bases, with 20 bases left in between. CDR3 in amino acids: CATIPPLATSTDTQYF. CDR3 DNA: TGTGCCACCATCCCCCCCCTAGCCACTAGCACAGATACGCAGTATTTT.

Only one count was recorded for this clonotype. V and J are TRBV20-1 and TRBJ2-1; 11 positions match TRBD2. Unmatched junction bases numbered 7, after V lost 5 bases and J lost 4 bases. Germline CDR1 reads DFQATT; CDR2 reads SNEGSKA (reference sequence). The CDR3 is 15 residues long. The CDR3 is CSASSGLAEYNEQFF. The DNA for the CDR3 is TGCAGTGCTTCCTCGGGACTAGCGGAGTACAATGAGCAGTTCTTC.

The gene calls are TRBV5-1 and TRBJ2-4, with D perhaps matching TRBD1 (5 bases). With the DNA end fitting TRBJ2-7 better, the J assignment may be wrong. This CDR3 spans 14 amino acids. CDR1 is SGHRS and CDR2 is YFSETQ in the germline V gene. The CDR3 sequence: CASSLGQGPNEQYF. CDR3 DNA sequence: TGCGCCAGCAGCTTGGGCCAGGGTCCCAACGAGCAGTACTTC.